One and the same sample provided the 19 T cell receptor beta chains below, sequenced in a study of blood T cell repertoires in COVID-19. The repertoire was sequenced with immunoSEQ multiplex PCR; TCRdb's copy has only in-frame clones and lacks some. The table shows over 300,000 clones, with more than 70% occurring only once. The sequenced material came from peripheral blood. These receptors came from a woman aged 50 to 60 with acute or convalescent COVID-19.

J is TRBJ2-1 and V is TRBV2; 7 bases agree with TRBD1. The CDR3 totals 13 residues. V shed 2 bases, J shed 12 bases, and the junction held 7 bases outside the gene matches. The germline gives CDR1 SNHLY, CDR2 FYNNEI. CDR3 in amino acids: CASSELTGIRQFF. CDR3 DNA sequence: TGTGCCAGCAGTGAATTGACAGGGATAAGGCAGTTCTTC. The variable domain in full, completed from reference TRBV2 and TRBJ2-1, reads EPEVTQTPSHQVTQMGQEVILRCVPISNHLYFYWYRQILGQKVEFLVSFYNNEISEKSEIFDDQFSVERPDGSNFTLKIRSTKLEDSAMYFCASSELTGIRQFFGPGTRLTVL.

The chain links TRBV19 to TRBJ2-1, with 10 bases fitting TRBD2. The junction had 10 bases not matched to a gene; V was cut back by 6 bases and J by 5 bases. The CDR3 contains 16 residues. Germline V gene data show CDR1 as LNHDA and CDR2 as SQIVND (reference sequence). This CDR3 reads CASRDSGTSANNEQFF. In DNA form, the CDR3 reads TGTGCCAGTAGGGACTCCGGGACTAGCGCAAACAATGAGCAGTTCTTC.

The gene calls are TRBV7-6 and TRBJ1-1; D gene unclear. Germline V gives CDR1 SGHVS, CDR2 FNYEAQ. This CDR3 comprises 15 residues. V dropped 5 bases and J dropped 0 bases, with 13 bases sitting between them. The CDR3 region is CASSAQRALNTEAFF. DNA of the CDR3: TGTGCCAGCAGCGCGCAAAGAGCCTTGAACACTGAAGCTTTCTTT.

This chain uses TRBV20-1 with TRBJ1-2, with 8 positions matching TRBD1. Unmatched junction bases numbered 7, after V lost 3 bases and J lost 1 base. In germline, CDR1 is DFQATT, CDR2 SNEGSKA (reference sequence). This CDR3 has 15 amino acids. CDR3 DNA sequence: TGCAGTGCTAGTGCTTGGACAGGGAGTAACTATGGCTACACCTTC. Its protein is CSASAWTGSNYGYTF.

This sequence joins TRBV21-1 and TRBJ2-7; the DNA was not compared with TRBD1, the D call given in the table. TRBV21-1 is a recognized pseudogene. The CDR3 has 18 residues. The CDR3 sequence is CASSKDEGVPIHYYEQYF. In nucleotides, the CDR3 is TGTGCCAGCAGCAAAGATGAAGGGGTCCCCATCCACTACTACGAGCAGTACTTC.

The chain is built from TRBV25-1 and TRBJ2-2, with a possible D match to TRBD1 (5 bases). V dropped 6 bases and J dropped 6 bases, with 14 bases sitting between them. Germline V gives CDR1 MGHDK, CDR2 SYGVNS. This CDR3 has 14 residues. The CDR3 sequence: CASRGQGLPGELFF. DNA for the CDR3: TGTGCCAGCAGGGGGCAGGGTTTGCCCGGGGAGCTGTTTTTT. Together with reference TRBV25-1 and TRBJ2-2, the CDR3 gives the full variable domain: EADIYQTPRYLVIGTGKKITLECSQTMGHDKMYWYQQDPGMELHLIHYSYGVNSTEKGDLSSESTVSRIRTEHFPLTLESARPSHTSQYLCASRGQGLPGELFFGEGSRLTVL.

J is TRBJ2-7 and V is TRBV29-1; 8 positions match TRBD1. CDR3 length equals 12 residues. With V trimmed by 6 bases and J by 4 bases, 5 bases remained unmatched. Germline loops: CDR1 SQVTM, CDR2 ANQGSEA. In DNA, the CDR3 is TGCAGCGTGAGGCAGGGGGCTTACGAGCAGTACTTC. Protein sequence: CSVRQGAYEQYF.

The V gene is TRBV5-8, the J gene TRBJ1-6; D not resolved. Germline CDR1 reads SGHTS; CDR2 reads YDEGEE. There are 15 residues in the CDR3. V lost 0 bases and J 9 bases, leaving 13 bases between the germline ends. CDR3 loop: CASSLGDLESSPLHF. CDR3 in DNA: TGTGCCAGCAGCTTGGGCGACTTAGAGAGTTCACCCCTCCACTTT.

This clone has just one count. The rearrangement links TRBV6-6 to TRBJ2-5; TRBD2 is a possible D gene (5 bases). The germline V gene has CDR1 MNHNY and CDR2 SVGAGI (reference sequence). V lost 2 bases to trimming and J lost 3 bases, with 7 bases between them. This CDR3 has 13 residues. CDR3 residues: CASSYERKETQYF. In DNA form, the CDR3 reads TGTGCCAGCAGTTACGAGCGGAAAGAGACCCAGTACTTC.

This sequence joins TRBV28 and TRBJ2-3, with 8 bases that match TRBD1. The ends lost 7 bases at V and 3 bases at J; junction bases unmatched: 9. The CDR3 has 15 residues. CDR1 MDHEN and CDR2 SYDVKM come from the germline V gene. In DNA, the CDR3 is TGTGCCAGCAACGATATAGGACAGGGAACAGATACGCAGTATTTT. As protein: CASNDIGQGTDTQYF. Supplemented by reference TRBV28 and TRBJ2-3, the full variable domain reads DVKVTQSSRYLVKRTGEKVFLECVQDMDHENMFWYRQDPGLGLRLIYFSYDVKMKEKGDIPEGYSVSREKKERFSLILESASTNQTSMYLCASNDIGQGTDTQYFGPGTRLTVL.

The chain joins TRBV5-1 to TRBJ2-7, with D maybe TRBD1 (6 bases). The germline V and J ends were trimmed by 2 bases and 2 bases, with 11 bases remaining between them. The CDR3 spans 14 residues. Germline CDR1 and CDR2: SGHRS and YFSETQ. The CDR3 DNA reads TGCGCCAGCAGCTTCCAGGGGCAGGCCTACGAGCAGTACTTC. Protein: CASSFQGQAYEQYF.

The CDR3 protein is CASSPKGLLSGANVLTF. The CDR3 DNA follows: TGTGCCAGCTCACCCAAAGGACTGCTATCTGGGGCCAACGTCCTGACTTTC. The chain has TRBV18 and TRBJ2-6; tentatively, D is TRBD2 (5 bases). CDR1 is KGHSH, CDR2 LQKENI, per germline. With 3 bases removed from V and 1 base from J, the gap between germline ends came to 13 bases. The CDR3 contains 17 residues.

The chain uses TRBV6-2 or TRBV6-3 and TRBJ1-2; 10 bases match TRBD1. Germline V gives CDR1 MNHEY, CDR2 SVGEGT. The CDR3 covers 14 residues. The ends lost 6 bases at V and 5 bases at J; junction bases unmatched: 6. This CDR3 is CASSPTGGGYGYTF. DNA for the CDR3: TGTGCCAGCAGCCCGACAGGGGGCGGATATGGCTACACCTTC.

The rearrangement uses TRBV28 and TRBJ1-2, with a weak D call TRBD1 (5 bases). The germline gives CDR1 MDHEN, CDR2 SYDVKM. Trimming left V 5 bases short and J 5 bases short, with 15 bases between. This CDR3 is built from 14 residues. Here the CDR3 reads CASSQGASKYGYTF. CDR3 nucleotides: TGTGCCAGCAGTCAAGGGGCCTCGAAATATGGCTACACCTTC.

The CDR3 spells CATSDQLSGTHTDTQYF. The CDR3 nucleotides are TGTGCCACCAGTGACCAACTTAGCGGGACCCACACAGATACGCAGTATTTT. V is TRBV24-1 and J is TRBJ2-3, with 8 bases lining up with TRBD2. V was clipped by 4 bases and J by 2 bases; unmatched bases: 10. Germline V CDR1 and CDR2: KGHDR, SFDVKD. This CDR3 has 17 amino acids.

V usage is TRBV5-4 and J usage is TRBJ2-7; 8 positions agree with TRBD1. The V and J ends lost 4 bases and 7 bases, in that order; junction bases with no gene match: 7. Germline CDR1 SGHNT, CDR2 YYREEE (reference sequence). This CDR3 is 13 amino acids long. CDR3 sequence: CASSGGQGEEQYF. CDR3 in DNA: TGTGCCAGCAGCGGAGGACAGGGCGAAGAGCAGTACTTC. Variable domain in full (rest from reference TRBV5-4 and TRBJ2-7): ETGVTQSPTHLIKTRGQQVTLRCSSQSGHNTVSWYQQALGQGPQFIFQYYREEENGRGNFPPRFSGLQFPNYSSELNVNALELDDSALYLCASSGGQGEEQYFGPGTRLTVT.

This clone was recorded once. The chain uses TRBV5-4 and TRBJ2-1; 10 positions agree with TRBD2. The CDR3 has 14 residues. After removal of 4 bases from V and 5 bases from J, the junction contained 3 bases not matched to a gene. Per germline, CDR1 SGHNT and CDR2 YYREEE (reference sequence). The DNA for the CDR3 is TGTGCCAGCAGCCCTACTAGCGGGGACAATGAGCAGTTCTTC. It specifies CASSPTSGDNEQFF. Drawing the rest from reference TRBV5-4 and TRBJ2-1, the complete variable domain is ETGVTQSPTHLIKTRGQQVTLRCSSQSGHNTVSWYQQALGQGPQFIFQYYREEENGRGNFPPRFSGLQFPNYSSELNVNALELDDSALYLCASSPTSGDNEQFFGPGTRLTVL.

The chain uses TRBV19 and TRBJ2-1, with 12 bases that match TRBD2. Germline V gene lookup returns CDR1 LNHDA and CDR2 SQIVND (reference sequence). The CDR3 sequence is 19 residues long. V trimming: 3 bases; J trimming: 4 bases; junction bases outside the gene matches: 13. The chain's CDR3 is CASSIHRLAGANQYNEQFF. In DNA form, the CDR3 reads TGTGCCAGTAGTATCCACCGACTAGCGGGAGCCAACCAATACAATGAGCAGTTCTTC.

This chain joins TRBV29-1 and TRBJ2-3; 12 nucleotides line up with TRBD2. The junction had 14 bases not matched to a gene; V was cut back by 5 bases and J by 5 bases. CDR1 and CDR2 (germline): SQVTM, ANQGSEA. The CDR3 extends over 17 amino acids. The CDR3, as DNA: TGCAGCGTTTGGGTGGGACTAGCGGGTTCCTGGGTAGATACGCAGTATTTT. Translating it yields CSVWVGLAGSWVDTQYF.